This T cell receptor (beta chain) came from a study of T cell responses to AZD1222 COVID-19 vaccine. Using immunoSEQ multiplex PCR, the repertoire was profiled, and TCRdb retains in-frame clones only, with some absent. The table shows 150,000 to 180,000 clones, with around 89% occurring only once. This CDR3 spans 15 amino acids. CDR1 and CDR2 from the germline V gene are SNHLY and FYNNEI. J lost 1 base, V lost 5 bases, and 6 bases had no gene match. Sequencing was performed on peripheral blood, taken on day 0 of AZD1222 vaccination. This sequence originates from an adult in good health. The chain employs TRBV2 and TRBJ2-3, with TRBD2 matching over 7 bases. Written as DNA, the CDR3 is TGTGCCAGCAGTCTGGGGGGGTGGGGCACAGATACGCAGTATTTT. Translated, it gives CASSLGGWGTDTQYF.